This T cell receptor beta chain was found in a study of blood T cells in healthy people across ages. Next came a second PCR, run for about 7 to 11 cycles, which used a sample-barcoded 5' primer along with a J-beta primer mix. Each of the cDNA molecules was tagged by a template-switch adaptor with 12 random nucleotides. Via MiXCR, TCRdb re-called the 5' RACE reads, giving one row per CDR3 protein. In the table there are about 680,000 distinct CDR3 sequences, 45% to 50% of which are singletons. Remarks on this clonotype: The junction and the germline gene differ at one end; a read error may be behind it.

The sample consisted of blood. The sequence was obtained from a woman aged 55-70 years in good health.

The CDR3 sequence: CATSNREETQYF. CDR3 bases: TGTGCCACCAGTAACAGGGAAGAGACCCAGTACTTC. The chain is built from TRBV2 and TRBJ2-5, with TRBD1 as a possible D gene (6 bases). Germline values: CDR1 SNHLY, CDR2 FYNNEI. This CDR3 spans 12 amino acids.